A selection of T cell receptor beta chains follows, all from one sample in a study of blood T cell repertoires in COVID-19. Sequencing used immunoSEQ multiplex PCR; TCRdb keeps in-frame clones, though not all of them. The data hold fewer than 250,000 clones, with roughly 84% observed a single time. Sequencing input: peripheral blood. The receptors come from a man aged 25 to 40 with active or convalescent COVID-19. Both conserved end residues are part of each CDR3. The D gene is left open where the match is weak. Clone size is not always given. Where it is, it says once, few, many or a class for expanded clones.

DNA,CDR3,size,V,D,J
TGTGCCAGCTCACCACCGGCCATGAACACTGAAGCTTTCTTT,CASSPPAMNTEAFF,-,TRBV18,-,TRBJ1-1
TGTGCCAGCAGTAGCGGGAGCATAATCTACGAGCAGTACTTC,CASSSGSIIYEQYF,few,TRBV6-5,TRBD2,TRBJ2-7
TGTGGGAGGGGACGAGGCAACTATGGCTACACCTTC,CGRGRGNYGYTF,-,TRBV7-9,-,TRBJ1-2
TGTGCCAGCAGCCCCATCGGACTAGCGGGGGGTAGCACAGATACGCAGTATTTT,CASSPIGLAGGSTDTQYF,-,TRBV7-2,TRBD2,TRBJ2-3
TGTGCCAGCAGTTTCCAGGGGTACTCACCCCTCCACTTT,CASSFQGYSPLHF,-,TRBV12-3/TRBV12-4,-,TRBJ1-6
TGCGCCAGCAGCTTGGAGACTAGATCCGGGGAGCTGTTTTTT,CASSLETRSGELFF,-,TRBV5-1,-,TRBJ2-2
TGTGCCAGCAGCCCCAGCGGGAGTCAGTACAATGAGCAGTTCTTC,CASSPSGSQYNEQFF,few,TRBV7-2,TRBD2,TRBJ2-1
TGTGCCAGCAGCTCAGGGACTAGTCTCTACGAGCAGTACTTC,CASSSGTSLYEQYF,-,TRBV7-9,TRBD2,TRBJ2-7
TGCGCCAGCAGCCAAGAACTAGCGGAGGCTTACAATGAGCAGTTCTTC,CASSQELAEAYNEQFF,few,TRBV4-3,TRBD2,TRBJ2-1
TGTGCCAGCAGCCAATCGGGGAAGTATCAAAGGCTGTACTTC,CASSQSGKYQRLYF,-,TRBV14,-,TRBJ2-7
TGTGCCAGCAGTCTCAGGACTAGCACAGATACGCAGTATTTT,CASSLRTSTDTQYF,few,TRBV28,-,TRBJ2-3
TGCGCCAGCAGCCAAGACCTTAACTACGAGCAGTACTTC,CASSQDLNYEQYF,-,TRBV4-3,-,TRBJ2-7
TGTGCCAGCAGCGTCTATTGGGCGGGCTACAATGAGCAGTTCTTC,CASSVYWAGYNEQFF,-,TRBV9,-,TRBJ2-1
TGTGCCAGTAGCCTCAGGGGGCAGGGTGGTAGCAATCAGCCCCAGCATTTT,CASSLRGQGGSNQPQHF,-,TRBV19,TRBD1,TRBJ1-5
TGTGCCCCGACCGTGGAGGGTCAAGATCAGCCCCAGCATTTT,CAPTVEGQDQPQHF,once,TRBV24-1,-,TRBJ1-5
TGTGCCAGCGCCCATTCTAGGACAGATACGCAGTATTTT,CASAHSRTDTQYF,-,TRBV2,-,TRBJ2-3
TGTGCCAGCAGCTTCAGGGTCGACGGGACCCAGTACTTC,CASSFRVDGTQYF,-,TRBV7-7,-,TRBJ2-5
TGTGCCAGCAGCTTAGACAGGGCGGGTGGCTACACCTTC,CASSLDRAGGYTF,once,TRBV5-4,TRBD1,TRBJ1-2
TGTGCCAGCGGGACAGGGCTCATGAACACTGAAGCTTTCTTT,CASGTGLMNTEAFF,few,TRBV11-2,TRBD1,TRBJ1-1
TGTGCCAGCAGCGAGAGGACTAGCGGGAAAGGTAGTGAGCAGTTCTTC,CASSERTSGKGSEQFF,-,TRBV9,TRBD2,TRBJ2-1
TGCGCCAGCAGCCTCGGGCAACAGGTAATCGGCGAGCAGTACTTC,CASSLGQQVIGEQYF,-,TRBV4-1,-,TRBJ2-7
TGTGCCAGCAGCGATCTCAGGGATGAAAAACTGTTTTTT,CASSDLRDEKLFF,few,TRBV9,-,TRBJ1-4
TGTGCCTGGGGGATGGGGGGGGCACGAGAACATGGCTACACCTTC,CAWGMGGAREHGYTF,-,TRBV30,-,TRBJ1-2
TGCGCCAGCAGCTCCGCCCCAGGAAGTAACTATGGCTACACCTTC,CASSSAPGSNYGYTF,few,TRBV5-1,-,TRBJ1-2
TGTGCCAGCAGCCACCGCGTACAGGACCCTAATGAAAAACTGTTTTTT,CASSHRVQDPNEKLFF,-,TRBV3-1/TRBV3-2,-,TRBJ1-4
TGTGCCAGCAGTTTCGAGGCGTTGGGGGGAGAGACCCAGTACTTC,CASSFEALGGETQYF,-,TRBV28,-,TRBJ2-5
TGTGCCTGGACGGGACAGGGTGGCGAAAAACTGTTTTTT,CAWTGQGGEKLFF,-,TRBV30,TRBD1,TRBJ1-4
TGTGCCAGCAGAAAAGGGGGACAGGGGGCGCGGGGCGAGCAGTACTTC,CASRKGGQGARGEQYF,once,TRBV7-8,TRBD1,TRBJ2-7
TGTGCCAGCAGTTACGCCCCAGGGGGCAGCCAGCCCCAGCATTTT,CASSYAPGGSQPQHF,once,TRBV6-5,TRBD1,TRBJ1-5
TGTGCCAGCAGTTTGGTTAGAAATAGCAATCAGCCCCAGCATTTT,CASSLVRNSNQPQHF,-,TRBV27,-,TRBJ1-5
TGTGCCAGTAGTCATCAGTTGGGACAGACCTCTGGAAACACCATATATTTT,CASSHQLGQTSGNTIYF,-,TRBV19,TRBD1,TRBJ1-3
TGTGCCACCAGCAGAGAGGAACAGATTAATTCACCCCTCCACTTT,CATSREEQINSPLHF,-,TRBV15,-,TRBJ1-6
TGTGCCAGCAGCCAAGTACGAGGGAACACTGAAGCTTTCTTT,CASSQVRGNTEAFF,-,TRBV4-2,-,TRBJ1-1
TGTGCCACCAGTGATTTGGAGACTAGCGGCTTAGGGATTGAGCAGTTCTTC,CATSDLETSGLGIEQFF,-,TRBV24-1,TRBD2,TRBJ2-1
TGTGCCAGCTCCCCCCCGGGGGCAGGGGGGATTCAGCCCCAGCATTTT,CASSPPGAGGIQPQHF,-,TRBV18,TRBD1,TRBJ1-5
TGTGCCAGCAGTTTTAACAGGGGGCAAAGCGAGCAGTACTTC,CASSFNRGQSEQYF,many,TRBV27,TRBD1,TRBJ2-7
TGTGCCAGCAGTAGCCCAGGATACCAGCCCCAGCATTTT,CASSSPGYQPQHF,few,TRBV6-2/TRBV6-3,-,TRBJ1-5